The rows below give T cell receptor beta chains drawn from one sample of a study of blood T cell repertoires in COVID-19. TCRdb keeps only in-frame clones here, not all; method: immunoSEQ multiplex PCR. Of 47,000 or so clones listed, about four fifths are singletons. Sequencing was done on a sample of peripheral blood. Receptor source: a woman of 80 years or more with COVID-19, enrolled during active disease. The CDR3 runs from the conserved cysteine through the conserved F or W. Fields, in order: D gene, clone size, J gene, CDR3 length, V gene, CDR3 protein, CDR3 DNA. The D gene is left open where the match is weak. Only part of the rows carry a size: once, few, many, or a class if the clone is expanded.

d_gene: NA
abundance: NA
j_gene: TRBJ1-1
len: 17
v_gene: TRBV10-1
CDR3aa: CASRIRVGGGMNTEAFF
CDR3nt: TGCGCCAGCAGGATCAGGGTGGGGGGTGGAATGAACACTGAAGCTTTCTTT

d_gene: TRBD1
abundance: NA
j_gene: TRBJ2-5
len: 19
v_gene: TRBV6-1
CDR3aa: CASSDNLGTGSDHRETQYF
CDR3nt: TGTGCCAGCAGTGATAACCTCGGGACAGGGTCTGACCACCGAGAGACCCAGTACTTC

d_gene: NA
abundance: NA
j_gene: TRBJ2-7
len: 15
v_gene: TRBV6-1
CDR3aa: CASSEASIKPYEQYF
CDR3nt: TGTGCCAGCAGTGAAGCTAGTATAAAACCCTACGAGCAGTACTTC

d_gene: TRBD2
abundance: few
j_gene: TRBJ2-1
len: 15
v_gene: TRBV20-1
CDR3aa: CSASDGTSGSDEQFF
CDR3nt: TGCAGTGCTAGTGATGGGACTAGCGGTTCCGATGAGCAGTTCTTC

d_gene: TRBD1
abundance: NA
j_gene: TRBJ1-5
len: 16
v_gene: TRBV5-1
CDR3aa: CASSLGQGTTNQPQHF
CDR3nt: TGCGCCAGCAGCTTGGGACAGGGGACCACCAATCAGCCCCAGCATTTT

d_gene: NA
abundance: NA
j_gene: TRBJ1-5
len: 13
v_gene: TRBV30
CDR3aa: CAWTDSSNQPQHF
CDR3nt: TGTGCCTGGACTGACAGTAGCAATCAGCCCCAGCATTTT

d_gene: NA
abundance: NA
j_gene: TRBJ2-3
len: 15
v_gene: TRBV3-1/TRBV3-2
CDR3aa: CASRPWGVSTDTQYF
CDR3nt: TGTGCCAGCAGACCATGGGGGGTTAGCACAGATACGCAGTATTTT

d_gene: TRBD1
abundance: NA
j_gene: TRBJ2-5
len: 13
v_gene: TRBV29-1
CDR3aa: CSVGQGAQETQYF
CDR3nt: TGCAGCGTAGGACAGGGGGCCCAAGAGACCCAGTACTTC

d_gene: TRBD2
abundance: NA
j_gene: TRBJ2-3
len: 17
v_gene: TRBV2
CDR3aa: CASTRLAGGPRADTQYF
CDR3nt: TGTGCCAGCACCAGACTAGCGGGAGGGCCACGGGCAGATACGCAGTATTTT

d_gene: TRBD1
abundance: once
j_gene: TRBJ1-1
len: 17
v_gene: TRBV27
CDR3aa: CASSFIRIGTGGTEAFF
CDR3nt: TGTGCCAGCAGTTTTATACGCATTGGGACAGGGGGCACTGAAGCTTTCTTT

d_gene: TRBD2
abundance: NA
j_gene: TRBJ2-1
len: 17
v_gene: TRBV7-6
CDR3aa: CASSSGLAGGGANEQFF
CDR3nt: TGTGCCAGCAGCTCGGGACTAGCGGGAGGAGGGGCCAATGAGCAGTTCTTC

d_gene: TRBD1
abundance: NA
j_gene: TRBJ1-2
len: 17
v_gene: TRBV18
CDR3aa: CASSPSIPGQGAYGYTF
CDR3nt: TGTGCCAGCTCACCCTCGATACCGGGACAGGGGGCCTATGGCTACACCTTC

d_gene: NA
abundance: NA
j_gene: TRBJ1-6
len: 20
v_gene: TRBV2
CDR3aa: CASSVLQRRGLSSYNSPLHF
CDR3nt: TGTGCCAGCAGTGTCCTTCAGCGTCGGGGGTTGAGCTCCTATAATTCACCCCTCCACTTT

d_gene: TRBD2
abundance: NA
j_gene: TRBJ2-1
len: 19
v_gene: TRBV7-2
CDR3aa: CASSLRTSGRPSTYNEQFF
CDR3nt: TGTGCCAGCAGCCTACGGACTAGCGGGAGACCCTCCACCTACAATGAGCAGTTCTTC

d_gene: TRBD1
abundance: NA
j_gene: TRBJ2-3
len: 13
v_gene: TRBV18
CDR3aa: CASWTGSGDTQYF
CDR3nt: TGTGCCAGCTGGACAGGGAGCGGGGATACGCAGTATTTT

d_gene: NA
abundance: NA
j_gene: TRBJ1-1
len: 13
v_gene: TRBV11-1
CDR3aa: CASSIERGTEAFF
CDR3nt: TGTGCCAGCAGCATCGAACGGGGGACTGAAGCTTTCTTT

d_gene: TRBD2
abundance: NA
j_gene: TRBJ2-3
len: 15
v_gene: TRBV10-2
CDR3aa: CASKGLAALGDTQYF
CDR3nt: TGCGCCAGCAAAGGACTAGCGGCCTTGGGAGATACGCAGTATTTT

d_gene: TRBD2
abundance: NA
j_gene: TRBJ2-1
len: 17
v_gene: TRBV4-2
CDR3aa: CASSQQTSGSMGDEQFF
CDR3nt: TGTGCCAGCAGCCAACAGACTAGCGGGAGTATGGGCGATGAGCAGTTCTTC

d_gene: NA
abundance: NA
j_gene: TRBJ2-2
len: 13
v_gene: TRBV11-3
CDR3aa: CASSSRVAGELFF
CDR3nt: TGTGCCAGCAGCTCCAGGGTTGCCGGGGAGCTGTTTTTT

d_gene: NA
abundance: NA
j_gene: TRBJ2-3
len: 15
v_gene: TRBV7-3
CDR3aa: CASSSITDAGDTQYF
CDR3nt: TGTGCCAGCAGCTCGATCACCGATGCGGGAGATACGCAGTATTTT

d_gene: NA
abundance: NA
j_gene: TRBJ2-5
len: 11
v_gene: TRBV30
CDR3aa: CAWRRGETQYF
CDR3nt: TGTGCCTGGAGAAGGGGAGAGACCCAGTACTTC

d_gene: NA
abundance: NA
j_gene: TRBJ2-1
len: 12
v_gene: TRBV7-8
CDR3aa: CASSRHAGEQFF
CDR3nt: TGTGCCAGCAGCCGCCACGCCGGGGAGCAGTTCTTC

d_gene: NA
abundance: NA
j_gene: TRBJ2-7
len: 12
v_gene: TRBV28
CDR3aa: CASSDSSYEQYF
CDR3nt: TGTGCCAGCAGTGACAGCTCCTACGAGCAGTACTTC

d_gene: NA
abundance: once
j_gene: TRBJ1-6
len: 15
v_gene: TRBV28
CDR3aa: CASSPTTGYNSPLHF
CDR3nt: TGTGCCAGCAGTCCAACGACGGGCTATAATTCACCCCTCCACTTT

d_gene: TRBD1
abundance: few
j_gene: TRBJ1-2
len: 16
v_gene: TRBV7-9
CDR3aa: CASSLGPGQGWYGYTF
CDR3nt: TGTGCCAGCAGCTTGGGTCCGGGACAGGGGTGGTATGGCTACACCTTC

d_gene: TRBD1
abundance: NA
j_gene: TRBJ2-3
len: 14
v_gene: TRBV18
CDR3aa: CASSRDRGVDTQYF
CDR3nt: TGTGCCAGCTCACGGGACAGGGGAGTAGATACGCAGTATTTT

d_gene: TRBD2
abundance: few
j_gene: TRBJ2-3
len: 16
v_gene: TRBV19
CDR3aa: CASSIGASGGSDTQYF
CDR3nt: TGTGCCAGTAGTATCGGGGCTAGCGGGGGGTCAGATACGCAGTATTTT

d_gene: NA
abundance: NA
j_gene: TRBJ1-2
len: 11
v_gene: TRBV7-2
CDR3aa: CASSLNYGYTF
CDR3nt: TGTGCCAGCAGCCTGAACTATGGCTACACCTTC

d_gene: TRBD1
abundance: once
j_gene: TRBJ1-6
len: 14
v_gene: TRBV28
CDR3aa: CASSWDRPNSPLHF
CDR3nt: TGTGCCAGCAGTTGGGACAGGCCAAATTCACCCCTCCACTTT

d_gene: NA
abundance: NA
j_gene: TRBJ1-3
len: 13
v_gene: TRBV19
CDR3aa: CASSMAAGDTIYF
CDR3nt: TGTGCCAGTAGTATGGCCGCCGGAGACACCATATATTTT

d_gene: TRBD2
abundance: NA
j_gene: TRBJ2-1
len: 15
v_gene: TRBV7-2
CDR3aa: CASRGPGGRGNEQFF
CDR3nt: TGTGCCAGCAGGGGCCCTGGCGGGAGGGGTAATGAGCAGTTCTTC

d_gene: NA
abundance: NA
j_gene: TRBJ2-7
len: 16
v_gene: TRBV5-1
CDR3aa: CASSLSGRGSMLGQYF
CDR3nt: TGCGCCAGCAGCTTGTCGGGGCGGGGCTCCATGCTAGGGCAGTACTTC

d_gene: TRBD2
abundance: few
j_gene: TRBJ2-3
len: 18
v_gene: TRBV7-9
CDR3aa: CASSLARLAGGPADTQYF
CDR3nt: TGTGCCAGCAGCTTAGCGCGCCTAGCGGGAGGGCCAGCAGATACGCAGTATTTT

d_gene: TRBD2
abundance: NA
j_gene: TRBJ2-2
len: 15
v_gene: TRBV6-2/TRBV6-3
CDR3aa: CASSQLAGDTGELFF
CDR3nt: TGTGCCAGCAGTCAACTAGCGGGAGACACCGGGGAGCTGTTTTTT

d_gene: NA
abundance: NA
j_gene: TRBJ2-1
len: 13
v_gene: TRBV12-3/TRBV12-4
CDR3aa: CASSFRTPNEQFF
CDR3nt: TGTGCCAGCAGTTTTAGGACTCCAAATGAGCAGTTCTTC

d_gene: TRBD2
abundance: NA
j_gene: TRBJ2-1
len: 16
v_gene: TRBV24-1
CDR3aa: CATSDLTSGSINEQFF
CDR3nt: TGTGCCACCAGTGATCTAACTAGCGGGAGTATCAATGAGCAGTTCTTC